This paragraph reports one TCR beta chain. The ends were cut back, 6 bases at V and 2 bases at J, with 13 bases in the middle. The CDR3 spans 15 residues. Germline CDR1 is KGHSH and CDR2 is LQKENI. This table comes from immunoSEQ multiplex PCR, and its TCRdb copy is limited to in-frame clones, with some not included. The sample has more than 110,000 clones; around nine tenths are singletons. This specimen belongs to a study of control samples from healthy donors and cancer patients. This sequence originates from a woman aged 25 to 39 in good health. V usage is TRBV18 and J usage is TRBJ1-4; tentative D call: TRBD1 (5 bases). The source material was blood. As DNA, the CDR3 is TGTGCCAGCTCGGAGGGGTCTTTGACTAATGAAAAACTGTTTTTT. This translates into CASSEGSLTNEKLFF.